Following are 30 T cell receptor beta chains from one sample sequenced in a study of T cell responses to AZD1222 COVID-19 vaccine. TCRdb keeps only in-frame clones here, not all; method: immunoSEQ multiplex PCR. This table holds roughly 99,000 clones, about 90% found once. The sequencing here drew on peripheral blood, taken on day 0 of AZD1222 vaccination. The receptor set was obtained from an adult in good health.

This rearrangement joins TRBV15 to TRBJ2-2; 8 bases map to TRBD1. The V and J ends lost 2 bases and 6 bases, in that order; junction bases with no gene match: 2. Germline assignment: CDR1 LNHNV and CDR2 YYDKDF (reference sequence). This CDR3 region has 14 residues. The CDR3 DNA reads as TGTGCCACCAGCAGAAAACAGGGGGCCGGGGAGCTGTTTTTT. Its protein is CATSRKQGAGELFF.

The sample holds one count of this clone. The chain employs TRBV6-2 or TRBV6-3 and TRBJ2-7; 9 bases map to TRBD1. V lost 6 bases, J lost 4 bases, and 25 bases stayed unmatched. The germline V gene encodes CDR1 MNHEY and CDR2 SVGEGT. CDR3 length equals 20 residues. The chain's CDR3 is CASSHRYSGQGKLRGYEQYF. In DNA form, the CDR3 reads TGTGCCAGCAGCCACCGATATTCGGGACAGGGAAAACTTCGGGGTTACGAGCAGTACTTC.

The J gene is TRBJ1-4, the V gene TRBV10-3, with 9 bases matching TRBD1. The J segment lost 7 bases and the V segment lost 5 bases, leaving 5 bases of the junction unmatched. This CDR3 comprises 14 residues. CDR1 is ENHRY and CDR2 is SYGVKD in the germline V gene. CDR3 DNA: TGTGCCATCAGTCCCGGGACAGGGAGTGAAAAACTGTTTTTT. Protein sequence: CAISPGTGSEKLFF.

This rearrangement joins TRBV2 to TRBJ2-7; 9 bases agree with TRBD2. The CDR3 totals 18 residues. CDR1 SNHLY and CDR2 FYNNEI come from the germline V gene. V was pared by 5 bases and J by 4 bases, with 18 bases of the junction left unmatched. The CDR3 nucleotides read TGTGCCAGCAGTTCCCCAAGGTCGGTAGCGGGGGCTCGGTACGAGCAGTACTTC. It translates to CASSSPRSVAGARYEQYF.

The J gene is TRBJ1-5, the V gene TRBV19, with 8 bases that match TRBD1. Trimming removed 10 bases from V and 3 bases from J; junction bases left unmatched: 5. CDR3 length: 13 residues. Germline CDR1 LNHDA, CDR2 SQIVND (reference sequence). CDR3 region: CATGQGANQPQHF. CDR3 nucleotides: TGTGCCACCGGACAGGGCGCCAATCAGCCCCAGCATTTT.

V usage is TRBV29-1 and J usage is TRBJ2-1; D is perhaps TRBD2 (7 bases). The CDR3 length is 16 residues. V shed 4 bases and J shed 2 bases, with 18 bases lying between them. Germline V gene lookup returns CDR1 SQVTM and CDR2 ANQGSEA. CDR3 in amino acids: CSVGGGNRVPYNEQFF. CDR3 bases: TGCAGCGTTGGGGGGGGGAACAGGGTTCCCTACAATGAGCAGTTCTTC.

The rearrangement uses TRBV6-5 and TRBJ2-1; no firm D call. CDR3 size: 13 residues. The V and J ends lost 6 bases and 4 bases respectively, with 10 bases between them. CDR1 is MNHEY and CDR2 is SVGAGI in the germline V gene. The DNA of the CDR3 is TGTGCCAGCAGCATCCTCCATTACAATGAGCAGTTCTTC. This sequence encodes CASSILHYNEQFF.

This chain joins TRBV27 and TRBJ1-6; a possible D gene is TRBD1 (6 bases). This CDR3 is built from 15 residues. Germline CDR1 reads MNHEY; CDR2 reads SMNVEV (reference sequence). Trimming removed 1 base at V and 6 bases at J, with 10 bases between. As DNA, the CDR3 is TGTGCCAGCAGTTTATTGGGCAGGGGTAATTCACCCCTCCACTTT. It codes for CASSLLGRGNSPLHF.

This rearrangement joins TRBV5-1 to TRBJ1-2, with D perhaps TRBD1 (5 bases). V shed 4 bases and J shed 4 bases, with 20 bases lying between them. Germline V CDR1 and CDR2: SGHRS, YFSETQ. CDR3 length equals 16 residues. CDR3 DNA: TGCGCCAGCAGCCCCCTAAACAGTCCCGGGGGCTATGGCTACACCTTC. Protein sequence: CASSPLNSPGGYGYTF.

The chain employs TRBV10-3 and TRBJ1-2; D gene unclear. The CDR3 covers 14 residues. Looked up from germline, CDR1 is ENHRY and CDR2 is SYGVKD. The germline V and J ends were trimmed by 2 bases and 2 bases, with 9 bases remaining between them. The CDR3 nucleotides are TGTGCCATCAGTGAGGGGGTCGCGAACTATGGCTACACCTTC. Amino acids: CAISEGVANYGYTF.

CDR3 sequence reads: CASHLRTPRAFF. In DNA form, the CDR3 reads TGTGCAAGTCACTTACGAACGCCTCGGGCTTTCTTT. This sequence joins TRBV12-2 and TRBJ1-1. TRBV12-2 is a pseudogene. CDR3 size: 12 residues.

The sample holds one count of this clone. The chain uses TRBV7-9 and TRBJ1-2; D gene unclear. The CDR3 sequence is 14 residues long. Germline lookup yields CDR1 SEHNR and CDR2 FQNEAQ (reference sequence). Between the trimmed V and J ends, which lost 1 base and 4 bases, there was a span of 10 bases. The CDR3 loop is CASSLEDGLYGYTF. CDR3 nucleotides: TGTGCCAGCAGCTTAGAGGACGGACTCTATGGCTACACCTTC.

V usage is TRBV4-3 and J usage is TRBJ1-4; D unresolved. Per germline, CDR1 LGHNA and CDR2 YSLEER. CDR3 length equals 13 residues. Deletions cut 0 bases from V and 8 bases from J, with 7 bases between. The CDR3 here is CASSQDPQEKLFF. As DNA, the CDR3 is TGCGCCAGCAGCCAAGATCCCCAGGAAAAACTGTTTTTT.

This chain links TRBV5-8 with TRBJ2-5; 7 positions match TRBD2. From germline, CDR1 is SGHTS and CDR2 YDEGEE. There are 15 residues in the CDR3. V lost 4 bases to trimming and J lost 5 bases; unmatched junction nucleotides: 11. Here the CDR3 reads CASSPRDRGGETQYF. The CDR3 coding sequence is TGTGCCAGCAGCCCCCGGGACCGGGGAGGGGAGACCCAGTACTTC. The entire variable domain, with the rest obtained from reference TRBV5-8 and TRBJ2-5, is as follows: EAGVTQSPTHLIKTRGQQATLRCSPISGHTSVYWYQQALGLGLQFLLWYDEGEERNRGNFPPRFSGRQFPNYSSELNVNALELEDSALYLCASSPRDRGGETQYFGPGTRLLVL.

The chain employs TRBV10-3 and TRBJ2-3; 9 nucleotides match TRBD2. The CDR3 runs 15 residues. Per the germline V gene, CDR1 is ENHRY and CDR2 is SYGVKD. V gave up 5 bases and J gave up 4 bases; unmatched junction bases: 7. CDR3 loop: CAISPLAGSSDTQYF. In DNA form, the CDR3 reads TGTGCCATCAGTCCTCTAGCGGGGTCTTCAGATACGCAGTATTTT.

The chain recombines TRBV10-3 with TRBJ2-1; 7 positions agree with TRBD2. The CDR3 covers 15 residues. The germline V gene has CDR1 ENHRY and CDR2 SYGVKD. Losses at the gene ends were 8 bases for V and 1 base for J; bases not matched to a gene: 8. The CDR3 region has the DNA TGTGCCATCCTTCCTTCGGGGGGATCCTACAATGAGCAGTTCTTC. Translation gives CAILPSGGSYNEQFF.

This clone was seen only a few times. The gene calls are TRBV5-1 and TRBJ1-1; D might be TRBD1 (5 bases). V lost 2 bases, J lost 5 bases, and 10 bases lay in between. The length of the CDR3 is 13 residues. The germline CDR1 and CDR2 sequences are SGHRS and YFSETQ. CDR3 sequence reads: CASSFQGRTEAFF. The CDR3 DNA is TGCGCCAGCAGCTTTCAGGGTCGAACTGAAGCTTTCTTT.

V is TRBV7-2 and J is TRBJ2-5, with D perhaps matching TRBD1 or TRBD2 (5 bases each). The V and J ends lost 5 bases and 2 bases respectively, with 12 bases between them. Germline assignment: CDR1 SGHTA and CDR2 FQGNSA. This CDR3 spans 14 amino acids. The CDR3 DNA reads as TGTGCCAGCAGCCGGAACGGGGCGCAAGAGACCCAGTACTTC. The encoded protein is CASSRNGAQETQYF.

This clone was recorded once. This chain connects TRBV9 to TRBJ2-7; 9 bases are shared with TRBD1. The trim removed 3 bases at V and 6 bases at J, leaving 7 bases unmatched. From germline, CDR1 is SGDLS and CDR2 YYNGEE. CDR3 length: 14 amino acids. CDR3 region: CASSDLRQGGEQYF. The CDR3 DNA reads TGTGCCAGCAGCGACCTTCGACAGGGGGGCGAGCAGTACTTC.

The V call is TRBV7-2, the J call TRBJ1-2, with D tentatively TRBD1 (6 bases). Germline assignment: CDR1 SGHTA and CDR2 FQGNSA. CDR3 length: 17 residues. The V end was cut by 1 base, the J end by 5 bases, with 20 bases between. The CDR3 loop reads CASSLVAGAIGLYGYTF. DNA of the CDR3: TGTGCCAGCAGCTTAGTGGCAGGGGCGATCGGGTTATATGGCTACACCTTC.

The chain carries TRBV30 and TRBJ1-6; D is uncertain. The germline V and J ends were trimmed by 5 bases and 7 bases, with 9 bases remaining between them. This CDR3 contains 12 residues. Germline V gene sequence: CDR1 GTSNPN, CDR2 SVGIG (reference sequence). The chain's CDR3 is CAWGPGNSPLHF. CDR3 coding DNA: TGTGCCTGGGGACCGGGCAATTCACCCCTCCACTTT.

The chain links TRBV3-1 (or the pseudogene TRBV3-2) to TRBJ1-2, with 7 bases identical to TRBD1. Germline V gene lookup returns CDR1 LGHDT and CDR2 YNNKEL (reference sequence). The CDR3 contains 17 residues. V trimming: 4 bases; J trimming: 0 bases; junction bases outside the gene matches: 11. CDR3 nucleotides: TGTGCCAGCAGCCCCCGACAGGGCCGGATCGCTAACTATGGCTACACCTTC. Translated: CASSPRQGRIANYGYTF.

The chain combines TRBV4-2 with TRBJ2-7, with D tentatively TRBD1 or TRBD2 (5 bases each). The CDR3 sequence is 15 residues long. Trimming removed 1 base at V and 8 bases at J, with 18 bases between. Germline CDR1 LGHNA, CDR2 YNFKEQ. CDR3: CASSQAGPGLTQQYF. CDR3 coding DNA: TGTGCCAGCAGCCAAGCTGGCCCGGGGCTAACCCAGCAGTACTTC.

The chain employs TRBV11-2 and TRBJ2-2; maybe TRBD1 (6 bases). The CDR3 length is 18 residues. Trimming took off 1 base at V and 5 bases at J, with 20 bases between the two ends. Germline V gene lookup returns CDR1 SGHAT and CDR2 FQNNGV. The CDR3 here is CASSLGGTPTLRTGELFF. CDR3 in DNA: TGTGCCAGCAGCTTAGGAGGGACACCGACTTTGAGGACCGGGGAGCTGTTTTTT. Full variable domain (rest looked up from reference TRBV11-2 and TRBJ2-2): EAGVAQSPRYKIIEKRQSVAFWCNPISGHATLYWYQQILGQGPKLLIQFQNNGVVDDSQLPKDRFSAERLKGVDSTLKIQPAKLEDSAVYLCASSLGGTPTLRTGELFFGEGSRLTVL.

The CDR3 protein is CASSLRVGLLLSTEAFF. The DNA of the CDR3 is TGTGCCAGCAGTCTCAGGGTGGGTCTCTTGTTGAGCACTGAAGCTTTCTTT. The V call is TRBV6-2 or TRBV6-3, the J call TRBJ1-1; D perhaps matches TRBD1 (5 bases). Germline CDR1 is MNHEY and CDR2 is SVGEGT. V shed 5 bases and J shed 4 bases, with 23 bases lying between them. This CDR3 has 17 residues.

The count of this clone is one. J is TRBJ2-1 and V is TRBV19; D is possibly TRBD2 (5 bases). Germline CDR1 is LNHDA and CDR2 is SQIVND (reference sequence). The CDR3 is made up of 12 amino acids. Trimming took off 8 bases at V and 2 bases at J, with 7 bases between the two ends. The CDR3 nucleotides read TGTGCCAGTCAGGAGGCCTACAATGAGCAGTTCTTC. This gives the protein CASQEAYNEQFF.

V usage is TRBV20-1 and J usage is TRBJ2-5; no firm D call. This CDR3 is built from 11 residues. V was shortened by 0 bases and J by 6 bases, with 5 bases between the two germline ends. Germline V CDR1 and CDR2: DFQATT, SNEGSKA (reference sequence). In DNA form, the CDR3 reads TGCAGTGCTAGAGATCCCCAGACCCAGTACTTC. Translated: CSARDPQTQYF.

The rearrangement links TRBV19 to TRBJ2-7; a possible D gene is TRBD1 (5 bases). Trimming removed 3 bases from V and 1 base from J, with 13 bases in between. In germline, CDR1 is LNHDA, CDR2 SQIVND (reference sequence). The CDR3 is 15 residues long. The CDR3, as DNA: TGTGCCAGTAGTATCCCAGGAAGGGGATCCTACGAGCAGTACTTC. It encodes CASSIPGRGSYEQYF.

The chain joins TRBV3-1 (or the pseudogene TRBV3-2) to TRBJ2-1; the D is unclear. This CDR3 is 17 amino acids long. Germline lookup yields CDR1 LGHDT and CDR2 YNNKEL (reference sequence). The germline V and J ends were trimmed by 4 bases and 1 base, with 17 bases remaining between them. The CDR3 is CASSPLVSTGSYNEQFF. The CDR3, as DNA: TGTGCCAGCAGCCCCCTCGTGAGCACCGGTTCCTACAATGAGCAGTTCTTC.

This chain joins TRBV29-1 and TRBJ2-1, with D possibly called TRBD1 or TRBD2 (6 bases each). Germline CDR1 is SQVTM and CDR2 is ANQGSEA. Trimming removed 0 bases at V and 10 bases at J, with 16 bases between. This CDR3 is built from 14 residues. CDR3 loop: CSVEDQGRGEEQFF. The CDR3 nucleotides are TGCAGCGTTGAAGATCAGGGGCGGGGTGAGGAGCAGTTCTTC.